Below, one T cell receptor (beta chain) is given with its context. Its antigen is currently unknown. At one boundary the junction diverges from the germline segment, which might be a read error. There are 10 residues in the CDR3. The germline CDR1 and CDR2 sequences are DFQATT and SNEGSKA (reference sequence). This entry belongs to a study of OX40 agonist ivuxolimab in advanced cancers. Study context: Dosing consisted of intravenous ivuxolimab at 0.01 to 10 mg/kg every 2 weeks. One hepatocellular carcinoma and a couple of cutaneous melanoma patients partially responded.

If patients had autoimmune disease history or systemic immunosuppression, they were excluded. Repertoires were generated with immunoSEQ multiplex PCR, while TCRdb's copy carries only in-frame clones and drops some. The repertoire holds 75,000 to 90,000 clones, with around 90% as singletons. Study outcomes and limitations: With doses of 0.1 to 3.0 mg/kg, CD4+ and CD8+ blood T cells had undergone clonal expansion by week 6.

This clonotype was obtained from an adult with an advanced solid tumor such as melanoma, head and neck, liver or kidney cancer. The source material was CD4+ or CD8+ T cells sorted from blood, sampled in a trial of the OX40 agonist ivuxolimab. This sequence joins TRBV20-1 and TRBJ1-4; the D is unclear. CDR3 sequence (DNA): TGCAGTGCTAGTAATGGAAAACTGTTTTTT. Protein product: CSASNGKLFF.